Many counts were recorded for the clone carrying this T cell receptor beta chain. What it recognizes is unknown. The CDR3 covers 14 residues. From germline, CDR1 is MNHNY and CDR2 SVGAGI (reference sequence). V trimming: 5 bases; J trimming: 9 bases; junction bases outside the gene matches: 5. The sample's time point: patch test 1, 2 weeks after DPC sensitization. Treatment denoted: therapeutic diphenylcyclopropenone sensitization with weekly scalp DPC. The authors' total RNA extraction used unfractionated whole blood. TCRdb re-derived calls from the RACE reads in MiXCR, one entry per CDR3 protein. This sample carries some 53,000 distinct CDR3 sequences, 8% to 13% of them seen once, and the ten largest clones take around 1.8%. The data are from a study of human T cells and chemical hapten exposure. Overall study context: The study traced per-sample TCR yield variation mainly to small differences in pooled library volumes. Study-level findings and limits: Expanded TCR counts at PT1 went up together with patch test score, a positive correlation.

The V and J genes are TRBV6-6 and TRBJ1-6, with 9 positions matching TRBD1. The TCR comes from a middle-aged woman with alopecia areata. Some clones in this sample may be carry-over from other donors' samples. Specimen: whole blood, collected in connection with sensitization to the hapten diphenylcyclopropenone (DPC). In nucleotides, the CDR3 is TGTGCCAGCAGTGCGGGACAGGGTAGTTCACCCCTCCACTTT. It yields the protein CASSAGQGSSPLHF.